This record covers a single T cell receptor beta chain. The antigen remains unidentified. Using quantitative 5'-RACE with molecular barcodes, the authors made TCR beta libraries. TCRdb passed the 5' RACE reads through MiXCR, listing each CDR3 protein once. Here the sample spans 150,000 to 200,000 distinct CDR3 sequences, about 16% being singletons. This sample was included in a study of CD8 T cells in ankylosing spondylitis. The study's findings and limits: A subset of motif variants has previously been described in the synovial fluid and blood of reactive arthritis. Clones tied to disease were said to be significantly enriched in matched ankylosing spondylitis synovial fluid. Relatively rare in peripheral blood, disease-linked clones were also CD8+.

CDR1 and CDR2 from the germline V gene are SGHRS and YFSETQ. This CDR3 contains 14 residues. Trimming cost V 4 bases and J 0 bases; bases outside gene matches: 3. The chain joins TRBV5-1 to TRBJ1-1; 7 bases align to TRBD1. Sample: blood, either unsorted or a sorted T cell fraction (not recorded which). The source of this sequence is a male donor with ankylosing spondylitis or in good health (not recorded which). This chain's CDR3 is CASSAGQMNTEAFF. CDR3 DNA: TGCGCCAGCAGCGCGGGACAGATGAACACTGAAGCTTTCTTT.